This T cell receptor (beta chain) was sequenced for a study of T cell changes during pregnancy in multiple sclerosis. The assay was immunoSEQ multiplex PCR, and TCRdb's table has in-frame clones only and misses some. The profile covers about 67,000 clones, with around 90% appearing a single time and approximately 2.4% taken by the ten largest. This CDR3 has 15 residues. Germline loops: CDR1 SGHDT, CDR2 YYEEEE. The V gene end was trimmed by 0 bases and the J gene end by 2 bases; junction bases not matched to a gene: 0. The count of this clone is one. This TCR came from a female donor with multiple sclerosis, enrolled in a pregnancy study. The chain couples TRBV5-6 to TRBJ2-2; 8 nucleotides align to TRBD2. The sample consisted of peripheral blood, taken in the first trimester of pregnancy. The CDR3 spells CASSLGTSNTGELFF. CDR3 bases: TGTGCCAGCAGCTTGGGGACTAGCAACACCGGGGAGCTGTTTTTT.